The entry below gives a single TCR beta chain sequence along with its context. The antigen remains unidentified. Germline V gene data show CDR1 as MDHEN and CDR2 as SYDVKM. The CDR3 runs to 14 residues. V lost 7 bases and J lost 1, with 13 bases in between. This specimen belongs to a study of T cell repertoires in cytomegalovirus infection. For the study at large: Selection of CMV epitopes for the study included recently identified HLA-C-restricted and well-studied HLA-B-restricted ones. Indications came from public TCR beta signatures; they pointed to CMV infection and to a matching HLA type.

Study-wide findings and caveats: Using cumulative public TCR beta family frequency, the authors identified those who carried CMV together with the relevant HLA. Within the response measured ex vivo, HLA-C-restricted CMV-specific TCR beta clonotypes were dominant.

TCRdb used MiXCR to reprocess the reads, holding one entry per CDR3 protein. This sample has roughly 350,000 distinct CDR3 sequences, with just under 35% found just once. The chain recombines TRBV28 with TRBJ2-5; D is undetermined. Sequences were derived from cultured PBMCs, sampled from culture after CMV antigen stimulation. This TCR came from a human donor in good health (CMV status not recorded). Some clones in this sample may be carry-over from other donors' samples. CDR3 bases: TGTGCCAGCACCCTAACCGGAGTCCAAGAGACCCAGTACTTC. Protein product: CASTLTGVQETQYF.